This T cell receptor (beta chain) was recorded in a study of blood T cell repertoires in COVID-19. Study as a whole: Donors in the United States, Italy and Spain gave samples during acute or convalescent COVID-19.

Trimming pared 5 bases from V and 1 base from J, leaving 14 bases between. The CDR3 covers 15 residues. Looked up from germline, CDR1 is MNHEY and CDR2 is SMNVEV (reference sequence). In the original processing: Amplification from reference gene primers served as the basis for estimated nucleated cell counts. Assay used: immunoSEQ multiplex PCR; TCRdb lists only in-frame clones, some missing. V, J and clone size reflect that table, while D and trimming were determined from the DNA. The sample has roughly 100,000 clones, 87% seen once; the top ten hold about a sixth. The rearrangement joins TRBV27 to TRBJ1-1; tentative D call: TRBD1 (6 bases). The material sequenced was peripheral blood. This clonotype was obtained from a human donor in a cohort sampled during active COVID-19. DNA for the CDR3: TGTGCCAGCAGTACCCGCGCGGGGGCGAACACTGAAGCTTTCTTT. Protein sequence: CASSTRAGANTEAFF.